The T cell receptor (beta chain) under discussion was sequenced for a study of cytomegalovirus exposure and HLA in healthy donors. Study-level findings and limits: Within an earlier analysis, most TCR beta V segments proved productive either about 90% or about 30% of the time. There were some public TCRs occurring in many donors, but most TCR sequences were rare. Later on, an analysis tied 15,000 or so TCR beta sequences to HLA alleles at 0.05 false discovery rate.

The V gene end was trimmed by 3 bases and the J gene end by 10 bases; junction bases not matched to a gene: 9. Germline V gene lookup returns CDR1 LNHDA and CDR2 SQIVND (reference sequence). The CDR3 extends over 15 amino acids. 60 Vbeta and 13 Jbeta primers were used in PCR. The repertoire was sequenced with immunoSEQ multiplex PCR; TCRdb's copy has only in-frame clones and lacks some. The sample has 90,000 to 95,000 clones, roughly 80% seen once. To note about this clone: Its specificity is not known.

The V and J genes are TRBV19 and TRBJ1-6; TRBD1 aligns across 7 bases. Sequencing input: PBMCs. This receptor was obtained from a girl aged 2-10 years in good health and CMV-seropositive. As DNA, the CDR3 is TGTGCCAGTAGTATCTCAACAGGGGTGGGCTCACCCCTCCACTTT. Encoded protein: CASSISTGVGSPLHF.